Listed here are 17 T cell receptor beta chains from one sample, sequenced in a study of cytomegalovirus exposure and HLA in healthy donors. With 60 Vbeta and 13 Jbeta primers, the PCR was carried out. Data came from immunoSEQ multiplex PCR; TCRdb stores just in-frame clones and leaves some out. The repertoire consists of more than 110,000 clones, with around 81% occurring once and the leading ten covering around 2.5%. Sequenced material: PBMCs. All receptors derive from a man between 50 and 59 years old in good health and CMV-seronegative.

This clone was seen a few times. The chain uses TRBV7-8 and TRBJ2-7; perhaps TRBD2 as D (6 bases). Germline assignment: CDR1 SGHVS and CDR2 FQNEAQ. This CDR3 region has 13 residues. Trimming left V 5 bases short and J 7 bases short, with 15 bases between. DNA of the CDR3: TGTGCCAGCAGCCCGGGGACTTTAAGAGAGCAGTACTTC. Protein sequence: CASSPGTLREQYF.

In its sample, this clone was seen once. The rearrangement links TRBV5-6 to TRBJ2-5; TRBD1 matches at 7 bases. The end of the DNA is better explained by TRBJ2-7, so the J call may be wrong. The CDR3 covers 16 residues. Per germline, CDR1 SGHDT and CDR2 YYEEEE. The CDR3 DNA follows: TGTGCCAGCAGCTTGGTCCCCCCACAGGGGCAGTCCGAGCAGTACTTC. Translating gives CASSLVPPQGQSEQYF.

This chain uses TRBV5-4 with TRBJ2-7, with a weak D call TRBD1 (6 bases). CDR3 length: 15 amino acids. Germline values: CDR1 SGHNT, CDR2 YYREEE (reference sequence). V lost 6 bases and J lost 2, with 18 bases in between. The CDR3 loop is CASTAGRGPAYEQYF. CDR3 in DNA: TGTGCCAGCACCGCGGGCAGGGGCCCGGCCTACGAGCAGTACTTC.

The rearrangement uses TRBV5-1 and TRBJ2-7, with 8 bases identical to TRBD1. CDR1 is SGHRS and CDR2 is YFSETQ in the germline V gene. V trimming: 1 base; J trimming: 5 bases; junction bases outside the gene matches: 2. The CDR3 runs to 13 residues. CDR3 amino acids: CASSLQGADEQYF. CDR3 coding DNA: TGCGCCAGCAGCTTGCAGGGGGCTGACGAGCAGTACTTC.

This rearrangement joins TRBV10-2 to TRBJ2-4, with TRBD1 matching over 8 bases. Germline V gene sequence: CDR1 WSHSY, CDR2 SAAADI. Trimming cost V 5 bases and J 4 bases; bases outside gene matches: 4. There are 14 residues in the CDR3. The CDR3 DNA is TGCGCCAGCAGTCTCGGACAGGGTAAAAACATTCAGTACTTC. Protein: CASSLGQGKNIQYF.

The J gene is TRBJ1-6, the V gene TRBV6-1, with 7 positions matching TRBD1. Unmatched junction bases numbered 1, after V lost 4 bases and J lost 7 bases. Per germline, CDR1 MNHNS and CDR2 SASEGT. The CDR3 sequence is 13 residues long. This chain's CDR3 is CASSGQGNSPLHF. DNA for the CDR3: TGTGCCAGCAGTGGACAGGGAAATTCACCCCTCCACTTT.

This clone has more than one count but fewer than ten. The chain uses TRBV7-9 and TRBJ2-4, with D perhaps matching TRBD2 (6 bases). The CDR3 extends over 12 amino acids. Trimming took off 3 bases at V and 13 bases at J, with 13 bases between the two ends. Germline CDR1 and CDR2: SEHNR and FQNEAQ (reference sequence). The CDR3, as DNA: TGTGCCAGCAGCTTGTCTAGCGTGGACCAGTACTTC. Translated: CASSLSSVDQYF.

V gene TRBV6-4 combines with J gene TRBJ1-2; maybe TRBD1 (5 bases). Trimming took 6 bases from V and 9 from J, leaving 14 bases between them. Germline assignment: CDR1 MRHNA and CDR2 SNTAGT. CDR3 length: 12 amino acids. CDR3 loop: CASRGGDRRYTF. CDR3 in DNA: TGTGCCAGCAGGGGGGGGGATAGGCGCTACACCTTC.

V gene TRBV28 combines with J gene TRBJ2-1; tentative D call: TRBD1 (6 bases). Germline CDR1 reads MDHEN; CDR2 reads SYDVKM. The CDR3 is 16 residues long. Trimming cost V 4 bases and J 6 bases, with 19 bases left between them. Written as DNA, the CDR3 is TGTGCCAGCAGTTCCATGCCGGGGAGAGGGGGCAATGAGCAGTTCTTC. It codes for CASSSMPGRGGNEQFF.

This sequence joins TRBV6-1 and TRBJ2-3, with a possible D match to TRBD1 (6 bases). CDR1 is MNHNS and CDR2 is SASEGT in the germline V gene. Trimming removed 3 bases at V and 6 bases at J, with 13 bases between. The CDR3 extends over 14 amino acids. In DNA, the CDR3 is TGTGCCAGCAGTGAGGGTCCAGGGGCCGATACGCAGTATTTT. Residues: CASSEGPGADTQYF.

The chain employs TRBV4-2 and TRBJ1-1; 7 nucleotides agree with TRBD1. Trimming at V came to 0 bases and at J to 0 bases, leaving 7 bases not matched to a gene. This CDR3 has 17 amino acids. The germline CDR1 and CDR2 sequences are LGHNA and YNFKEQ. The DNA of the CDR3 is TGTGCCAGCAGCCAAGATGTAACAGGGGCTATGAACACTGAAGCTTTCTTT. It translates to CASSQDVTGAMNTEAFF.

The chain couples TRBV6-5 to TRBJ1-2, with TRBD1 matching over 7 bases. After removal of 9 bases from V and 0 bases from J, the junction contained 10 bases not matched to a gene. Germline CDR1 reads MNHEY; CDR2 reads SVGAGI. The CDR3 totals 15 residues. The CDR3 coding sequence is TGTGCCAGTGGGGCAGGGGGGCCGTCTAACTATGGCTACACCTTC. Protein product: CASGAGGPSNYGYTF.

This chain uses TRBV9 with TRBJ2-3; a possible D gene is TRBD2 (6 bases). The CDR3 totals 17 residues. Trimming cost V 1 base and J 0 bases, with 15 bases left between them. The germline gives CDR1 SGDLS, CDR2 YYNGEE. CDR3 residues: CASSVPPAGTSTDTQYF. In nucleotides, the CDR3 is TGTGCCAGCAGCGTACCTCCCGCGGGAACTAGCACAGATACGCAGTATTTT.

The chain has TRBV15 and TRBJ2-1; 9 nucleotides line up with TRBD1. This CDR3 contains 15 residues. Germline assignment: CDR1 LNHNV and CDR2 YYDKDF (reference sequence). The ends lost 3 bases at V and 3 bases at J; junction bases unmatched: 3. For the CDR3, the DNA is TGTGCCACCAGCAGGGACAGGGGCATCTACAATGAGCAGTTCTTC. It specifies CATSRDRGIYNEQFF.

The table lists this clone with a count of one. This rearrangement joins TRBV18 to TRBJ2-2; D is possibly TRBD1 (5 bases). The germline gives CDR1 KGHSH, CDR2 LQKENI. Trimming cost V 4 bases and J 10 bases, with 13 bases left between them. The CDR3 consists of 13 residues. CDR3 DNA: TGTGCCAGCTCACTCAGACAGCTCCAGGAGCTGTTTTTT. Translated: CASSLRQLQELFF.

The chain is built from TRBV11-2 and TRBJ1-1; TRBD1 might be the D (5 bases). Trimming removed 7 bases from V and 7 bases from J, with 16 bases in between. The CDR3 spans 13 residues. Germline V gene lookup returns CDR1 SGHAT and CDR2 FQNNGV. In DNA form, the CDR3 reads TGTGCCAGCACCCCAATGGGGGGAATTGAAGCTTTCTTT. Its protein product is CASTPMGGIEAFF.

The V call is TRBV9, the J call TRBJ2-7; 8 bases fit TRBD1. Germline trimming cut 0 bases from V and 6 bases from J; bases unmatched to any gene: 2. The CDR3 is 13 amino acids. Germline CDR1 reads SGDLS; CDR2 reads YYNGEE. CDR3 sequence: CASSVGTGLEQYF. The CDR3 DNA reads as TGTGCCAGCAGCGTAGGGACAGGGCTCGAGCAGTACTTC. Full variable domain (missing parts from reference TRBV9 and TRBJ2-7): DSGVTQTPKHLITATGQRVTLRCSPRSGDLSVYWYQQSLDQGLQFLIQYYNGEERAKGNILERFSAQQFPDLHSELNLSSLELGDSALYFCASSVGTGLEQYFGPGTRLTVT.